These 16 T cell receptor beta chains were all obtained from the same sample, sequenced in a study of blood T cell repertoires in COVID-19. Profiled with immunoSEQ multiplex PCR; TCRdb holds only in-frame clones, not every one. Found here are a few hundred thousand clones, about 88% of them singletons; the top ten hold about 3%. The sample was PBMCs or T cells enriched from blood (not recorded which). The receptors here all came from a woman in her 30s who had recovered from COVID-19.

The J gene is TRBJ2-5, the V gene TRBV7-2; D might be TRBD2 (5 bases). This CDR3 has 16 amino acids. Germline CDR1 reads SGHTA; CDR2 reads FQGNSA. V was cut by 1 base and J by 5 bases, with 17 bases left in between. CDR3 nucleotides: TGTGCCAGCAGCTTAGGTCATCCTGTGCGGGTCGAGACCCAGTACTTC. Translation gives CASSLGHPVRVETQYF. The variable domain in full, with the rest retrieved from reference TRBV7-2 and TRBJ2-5, is GAGVSQSPSNKVTEKGKDVELRCDPISGHTALYWYRQSLGQGLEFLIYFQGNSAPDKSGLPSDRFSAERTGGSVSTLTIQRTQQEDSAVYLCASSLGHPVRVETQYFGPGTRLLVL.

This rearrangement joins TRBV7-9 to TRBJ2-7; TRBD1 agrees at 9 bases. The CDR3 sequence is 15 residues long. CDR1 and CDR2 (germline): SEHNR, FQNEAQ (reference sequence). Trimming cost V 7 bases and J 5 bases; bases outside gene matches: 12. Here the CDR3 reads CASNDPGQGLHEQYF. The CDR3 nucleotides read TGTGCCAGCAACGATCCGGGACAGGGTCTCCACGAGCAGTACTTC.

This rearrangement joins TRBV5-6 to TRBJ1-1; the D gene is possibly TRBD1 (6 bases). The V gene lost 4 bases and the J gene lost 2 bases, with 9 bases spanning the gap. The germline V gene encodes CDR1 SGHDT and CDR2 YYEEEE. This CDR3 has 13 residues. The CDR3 protein is CASSQQGNTEAFF. The DNA of the CDR3 is TGTGCCAGCAGCCAACAGGGAAACACTGAAGCTTTCTTT. Looking up the rest from reference TRBV5-6 and TRBJ1-1 gives the full variable domain: DAGVTQSPTHLIKTRGQQVTLRCSPKSGHDTVSWYQQALGQGPQFIFQYYEEEERQRGNFPDRFSGHQFPNYSSELNVNALLLGDSALYLCASSQQGNTEAFFGQGTRLTVV.

CDR3 DNA sequence: TGTGCCAGCAGTCCGCTAGCGGGAGAGGCAGATACGCAGTATTTT. Amino acids: CASSPLAGEADTQYF. The gene calls are TRBV6-5 and TRBJ2-3; TRBD2 matches at 10 bases. The germline gives CDR1 MNHEY, CDR2 SVGAGI. The V segment lost 5 bases and the J segment 4 bases; nucleotides outside the gene matches: 6. The CDR3 sequence is 15 residues long.

The V and J genes are TRBV19 and TRBJ1-2, with unresolved D. The ends were cut back, 3 bases at V and 4 bases at J, with 12 bases in the middle. CDR1 is LNHDA, CDR2 SQIVND, per germline (reference sequence). This CDR3 has 14 residues. CDR3 protein: CASSISRSFYGYTF. CDR3 coding DNA: TGTGCCAGTAGTATTAGTCGGAGCTTCTATGGCTACACCTTC.

The chain joins TRBV2 to TRBJ1-4, with D possibly TRBD1 on 6 matching bases. The CDR3 consists of 15 residues. The germline CDR1 and CDR2 sequences are SNHLY and FYNNEI. The V end lost 5 bases, the J end lost 3 bases, and 13 bases lay between the germline ends. CDR3 DNA: TGTGCCAGCAGTAAAAACAGGGTTTCTAATGAAAAACTGTTTTTT. Its translation is CASSKNRVSNEKLFF.

The table lists this clone with a count of one. The gene calls are TRBV27 and TRBJ2-3; a possible D gene is TRBD2 (6 bases). V dropped 3 bases and J dropped 0 bases, with 10 bases sitting between them. This CDR3 has 15 residues. Germline V lookup: CDR1 MNHEY, CDR2 SMNVEV (reference sequence). The CDR3, as DNA: TGTGCCAGCAGTTTCCTAGCGACTAGCACAGATACGCAGTATTTT. Translating it yields CASSFLATSTDTQYF.

This clone was found a few times. The chain carries TRBV4-2 and TRBJ1-2; 7 nucleotides match TRBD1. V trimming: 1 base; J trimming: 3 bases; junction bases outside the gene matches: 5. CDR1 is LGHNA, CDR2 YNFKEQ, per germline. This CDR3 comprises 15 residues. The CDR3 DNA sequence: TGTGCCAGCAGCCAAGGACAGGGCGAGTACTATGGCTACACCTTC. Amino acids: CASSQGQGEYYGYTF.

This chain uses TRBV28 with TRBJ1-1, with D tentatively TRBD1 (6 bases). This CDR3 is 15 amino acids long. Germline CDR1 and CDR2: MDHEN and SYDVKM. With 4 bases removed from V and 4 bases from J, the gap between germline ends came to 16 bases. The CDR3 DNA reads as TGTGCCAGCAGTTCACACAGGGACGGAAGCACTGAAGCTTTCTTT. It encodes CASSSHRDGSTEAFF.

The V gene is TRBV27, the J gene TRBJ2-2; 11 bases align to TRBD2. The CDR3 runs 19 residues. Germline V lookup: CDR1 MNHEY, CDR2 SMNVEV (reference sequence). The ends lost 5 bases at V and 1 base at J; junction bases unmatched: 12. The CDR3 sequence: CASSPRSSGRVENTGELFF. In DNA, the CDR3 is TGTGCCAGCAGTCCCCGAAGTAGCGGGAGGGTAGAGAACACCGGGGAGCTGTTTTTT.

This chain uses TRBV12-5 with TRBJ2-3; 7 nucleotides match TRBD1. Germline V gene sequence: CDR1 LGHNT, CDR2 FRNRAP. This CDR3 has 14 amino acids. V shed 8 bases and J 0 bases; nucleotides not matched to a gene: 5. DNA for the CDR3: TGTGCTAGTTCCCGGGACAGTAGCACAGATACGCAGTATTTT. Amino acids: CASSRDSSTDTQYF.

In DNA, the CDR3 is TGTGCCATCAGTGTTAAGACAGATTCTAACTATGGCTACACCTTC. This codes for CAISVKTDSNYGYTF. The chain recombines TRBV10-3 with TRBJ1-2; perhaps TRBD1 as D (5 bases). V was pared by 4 bases and J by 0 bases, with 12 bases between. The CDR3 totals 15 residues. Germline V gene sequence: CDR1 ENHRY, CDR2 SYGVKD.

The chain couples TRBV28 to TRBJ2-1; tentative D call: TRBD2 (6 bases). CDR3 length: 17 amino acids. Looked up from germline, CDR1 is MDHEN and CDR2 is SYDVKM. V lost 6 bases and J 2 bases, leaving 20 bases between the germline ends. CDR3 residues: CASRGSSAPATYNEQFF. In DNA, the CDR3 is TGTGCCAGCAGAGGCTCTAGCGCCCCTGCTACCTACAATGAGCAGTTCTTC.

The J gene is TRBJ1-6, the V gene TRBV5-1, with TRBD1 matching over 7 bases. This CDR3 region has 16 residues. Germline V gene lookup returns CDR1 SGHRS and CDR2 YFSETQ. The J segment lost 3 bases and the V segment lost 4 bases, leaving 7 bases of the junction unmatched. The CDR3 loop is CASSEEQGSYNSPLHF. The CDR3 nucleotides are TGCGCCAGCAGCGAAGAACAGGGGAGCTATAATTCACCCCTCCACTTT.

The J gene is TRBJ2-1, the V gene TRBV5-8; D might be TRBD2 (5 bases). Per the germline V gene, CDR1 is SGHTS and CDR2 is YDEGEE. The CDR3 runs to 15 residues. V lost 3 bases, J lost 6 bases, and 16 bases lay in between. CDR3 nucleotides: TGTGCCAGCAGCTCCGGACTGAATGTCGGCAATGAGCAGTTCTTC. Amino acids: CASSSGLNVGNEQFF.

A few counts support this clone. The chain employs TRBV5-4 and TRBJ1-2; D might be TRBD1 (6 bases). CDR1 and CDR2 (germline): SGHNT, YYREEE (reference sequence). V dropped 4 bases and J dropped 9 bases, with 13 bases sitting between them. The CDR3 loop spans 12 amino acids. The CDR3 nucleotides are TGTGCCAGCAGCGCGGACAGCCGGAGCTACACCTTC. Protein sequence: CASSADSRSYTF.